This T cell receptor beta chain was profiled in a study of T cells in Graves' hyperthyroidism and ophthalmopathy. Study-wide results and caveats: Clonotypes that were expanded in thyroid above 0.001 mostly appeared in blood too.

Germline assignment: CDR1 SEHNR and CDR2 FQNEAQ (reference sequence). With V trimmed by 3 bases and J by 6 bases, 14 bases remained unmatched. This CDR3 spans 16 amino acids. This clonotype was counted many times. As yet, its antigen is unknown. Using RNA transcripts as the source, TCR beta CDR3 regions were amplified. With the HTBI primer set, the TCR CDR3 went through a first round of RT-PCR. TCRdb itself ran the multiplex PCR reads through MiXCR, one entry per CDR3 protein. The sample has roughly 740,000 distinct CDR3 sequences; roughly 17% are singletons. Source material: blood. V usage is TRBV7-9 and J usage is TRBJ2-7, with TRBD1 matching 7 bases. This TCR came from a man aged 18 to 30 with Graves' hyperthyroidism. The CDR3 DNA follows: TGTGCCAGCAGCTTTACCCAGACAGGGATGCACCCCGAGCAGTACTTC. Protein: CASSFTQTGMHPEQYF.